This note documents a single TCR beta chain sequence. Its antigen is unknown. Other DNA variants within this sample encode the same CDR3. The PCR contained 60 Vbeta and 13 Jbeta primers. The repertoire was sequenced with immunoSEQ multiplex PCR; TCRdb's copy has only in-frame clones and lacks some. The sample has about 130,000 clones; the top ten hold approximately 1.5%. With V trimmed by 3 bases and J by 4 bases, 1 base remained unmatched. Germline CDR1 reads LNHDA; CDR2 reads SQIVND (reference sequence). The CDR3 loop spans 14 amino acids. The data originate from a study of cytomegalovirus exposure and HLA in healthy donors. Points from the study as a whole: Follow-up analysis found HLA locus-dependent TCR association rates, highest for DRB1 and lowest for HLA-C. Earlier analysis yielded a pattern in which most TCR beta V segments were productive about 90% or about 30% of the time.

Material for sequencing was PBMCs. The sequence was collected from a woman in her 40s in good health and CMV-seronegative. The chain recombines TRBV19 with TRBJ1-5, with 9 bases aligning to TRBD1. CDR3 nucleotides: TGTGCCAGTAGTATGGGGACAGGGAATCAGCCCCAGCATTTT. Residues: CASSMGTGNQPQHF.